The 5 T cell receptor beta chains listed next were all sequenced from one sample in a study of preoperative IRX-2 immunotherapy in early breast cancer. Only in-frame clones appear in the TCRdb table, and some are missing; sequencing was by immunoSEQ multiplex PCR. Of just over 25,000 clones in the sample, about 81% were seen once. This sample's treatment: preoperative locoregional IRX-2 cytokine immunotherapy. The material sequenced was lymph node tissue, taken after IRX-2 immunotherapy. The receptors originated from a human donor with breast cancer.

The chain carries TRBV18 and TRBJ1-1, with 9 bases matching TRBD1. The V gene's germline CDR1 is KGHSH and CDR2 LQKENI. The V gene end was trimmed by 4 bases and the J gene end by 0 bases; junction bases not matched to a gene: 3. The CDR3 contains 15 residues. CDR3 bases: TGTGCCAGCTCACTACAGGGGGCCATGAACACTGAAGCTTTCTTT. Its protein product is CASSLQGAMNTEAFF.

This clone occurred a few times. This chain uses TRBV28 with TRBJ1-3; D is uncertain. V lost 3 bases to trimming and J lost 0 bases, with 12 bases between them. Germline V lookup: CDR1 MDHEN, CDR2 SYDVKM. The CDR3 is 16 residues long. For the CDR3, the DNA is TGTGCCAGCAGTTTGGGCAGTTTAAGCTCTGGAAACACCATATATTTT. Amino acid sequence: CASSLGSLSSGNTIYF.

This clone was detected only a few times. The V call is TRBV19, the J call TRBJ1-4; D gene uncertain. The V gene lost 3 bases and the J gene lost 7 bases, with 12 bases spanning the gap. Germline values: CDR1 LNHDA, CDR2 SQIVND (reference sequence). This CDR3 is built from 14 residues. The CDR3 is CASSIGSGGEKLFF. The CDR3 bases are TGTGCCAGTAGTATTGGTAGCGGTGGTGAAAAACTGTTTTTT.

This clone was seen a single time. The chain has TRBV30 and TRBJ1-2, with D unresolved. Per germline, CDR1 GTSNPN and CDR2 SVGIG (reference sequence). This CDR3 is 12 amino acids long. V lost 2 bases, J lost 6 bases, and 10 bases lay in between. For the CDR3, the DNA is TGTGCCTGGAGTCTTCAGACCAATGGCTACACCTTC. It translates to CAWSLQTNGYTF.

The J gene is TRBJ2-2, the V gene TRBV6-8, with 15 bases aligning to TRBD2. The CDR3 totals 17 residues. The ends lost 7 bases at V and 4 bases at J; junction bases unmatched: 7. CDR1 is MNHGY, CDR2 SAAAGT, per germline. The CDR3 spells CASTYGTSGGSTGELFF. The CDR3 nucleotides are TGTGCCAGCACCTACGGGACTAGCGGGGGGTCCACCGGGGAGCTGTTTTTT.